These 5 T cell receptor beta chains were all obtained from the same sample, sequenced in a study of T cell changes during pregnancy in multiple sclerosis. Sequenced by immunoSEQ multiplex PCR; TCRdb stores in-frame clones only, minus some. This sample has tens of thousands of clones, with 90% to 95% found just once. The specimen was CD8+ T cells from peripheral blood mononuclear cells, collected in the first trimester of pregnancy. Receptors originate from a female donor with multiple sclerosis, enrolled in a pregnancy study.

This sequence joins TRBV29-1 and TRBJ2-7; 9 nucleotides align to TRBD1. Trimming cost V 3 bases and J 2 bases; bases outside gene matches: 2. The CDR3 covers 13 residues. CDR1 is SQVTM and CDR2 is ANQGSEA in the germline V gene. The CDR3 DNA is TGCAGCGTTGACGGGACAGGGACCTACGAGCAGTACTTC. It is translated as CSVDGTGTYEQYF.

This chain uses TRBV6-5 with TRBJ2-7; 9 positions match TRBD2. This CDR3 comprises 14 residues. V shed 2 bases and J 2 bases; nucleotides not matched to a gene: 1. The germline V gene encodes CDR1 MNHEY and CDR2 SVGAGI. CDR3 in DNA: TGTGCCAGCAGTTACGCTAGCGGGGCCTACGAGCAGTACTTC. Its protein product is CASSYASGAYEQYF.

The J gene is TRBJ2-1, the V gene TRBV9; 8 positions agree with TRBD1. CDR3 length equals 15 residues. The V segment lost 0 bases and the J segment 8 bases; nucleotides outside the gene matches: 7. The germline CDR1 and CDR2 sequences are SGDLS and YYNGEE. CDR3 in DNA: TGTGCCAGCAGCGTAGCCGGACAGGGATATGATGAGCAGTTCTTC. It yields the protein CASSVAGQGYDEQFF.

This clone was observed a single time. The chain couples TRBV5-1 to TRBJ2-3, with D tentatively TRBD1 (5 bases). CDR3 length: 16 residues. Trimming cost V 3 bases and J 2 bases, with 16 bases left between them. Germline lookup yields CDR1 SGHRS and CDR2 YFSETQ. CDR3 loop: CASSSTVTGPTDTQYF. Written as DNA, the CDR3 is TGCGCCAGCAGCTCGACAGTAACCGGCCCCACAGATACGCAGTATTTT.

The CDR3 sequence is CASSQTSAGNQAQYF. CDR3 sequence (DNA): TGTGCCAGCAGCCAGACGTCAGCAGGGAATCAGGCCCAGTACTTC. This rearrangement joins TRBV7-9 to TRBJ2-5; tentative D call: TRBD1 (5 bases). The CDR3 contains 15 residues. Per germline, CDR1 SEHNR and CDR2 FQNEAQ (reference sequence). With 5 bases removed from V and 9 bases from J, the gap between germline ends came to 22 bases.